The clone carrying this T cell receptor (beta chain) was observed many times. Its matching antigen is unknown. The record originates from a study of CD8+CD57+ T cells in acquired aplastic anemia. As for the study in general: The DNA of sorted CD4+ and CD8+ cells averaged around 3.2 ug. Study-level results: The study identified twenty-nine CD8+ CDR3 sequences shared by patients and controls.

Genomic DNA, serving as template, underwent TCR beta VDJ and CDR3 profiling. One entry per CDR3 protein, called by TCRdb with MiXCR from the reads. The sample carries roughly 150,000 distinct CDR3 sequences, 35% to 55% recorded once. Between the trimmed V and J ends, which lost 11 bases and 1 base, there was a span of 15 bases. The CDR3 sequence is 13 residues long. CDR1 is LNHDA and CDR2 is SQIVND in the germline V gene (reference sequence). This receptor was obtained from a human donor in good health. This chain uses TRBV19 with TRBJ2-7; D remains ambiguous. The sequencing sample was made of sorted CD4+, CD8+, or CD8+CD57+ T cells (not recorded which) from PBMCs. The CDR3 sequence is CASRPQGSYEQYF. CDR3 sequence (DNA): TGTGCCTCCCGCCCCCAAGGGTCCTACGAGCAGTACTTC.